A single sample is the source of the 25 T cell receptor beta chains below, sequenced in a study of CD8 T cells in seronegative destructive rheumatoid arthritis. Only in-frame clones appear in the TCRdb table, and some are missing; sequencing was by immunoSEQ multiplex PCR. The repertoire includes under 15,000 clones, around 83% of them detected once, and 27% sits in the top ten. Specimen: CD8+ T cells from blood. The receptors originated from a woman in her thirties or forties with seronegative destructive rheumatoid arthritis.

This chain joins TRBV6-5 and TRBJ1-2; D perhaps matches TRBD1 (5 bases). From germline, CDR1 is MNHEY and CDR2 SVGAGI. The ends were cut back, 2 bases at V and 6 bases at J, with 13 bases in the middle. The CDR3 has 14 residues. The CDR3 loop is CASSYSGTTDGYTF. In DNA form, the CDR3 reads TGTGCCAGCAGTTACAGCGGGACGACCGATGGCTACACCTTC.

This clone was seen a handful of times. The chain joins TRBV4-1 to TRBJ2-7; D not certain. The CDR3 sequence is 13 residues long. Trimming left V 1 base short and J 4 bases short, with 8 bases between. CDR1 and CDR2 from the germline V gene are MGHRA and YSYEKL. CDR3 amino acids: CASSQVARYEQYF. The CDR3 DNA reads as TGCGCCAGCAGCCAAGTCGCTCGGTACGAGCAGTACTTC.

The rearrangement uses TRBV19 and TRBJ1-2; D remains unclear. This CDR3 has 13 residues. Trimming removed 1 base at V and 8 bases at J, with 11 bases between. Germline CDR1 is LNHDA and CDR2 is SQIVND (reference sequence). The CDR3 sequence is CASSIVNRVGYTF. In DNA, the CDR3 is TGTGCCAGTAGTATAGTTAACCGAGTGGGCTACACCTTC.

V gene TRBV7-9 combines with J gene TRBJ1-5, with D uncertain. Deletions cut 5 bases from V and 8 bases from J, with 13 bases between. In germline, CDR1 is SEHNR, CDR2 FQNEAQ (reference sequence). The length of the CDR3 is 13 residues. The CDR3 region is CASSLKGGEPQHF. DNA for the CDR3: TGTGCCAGCAGCCTAAAGGGCGGGGAGCCCCAGCATTTT.

The chain uses TRBV4-1 and TRBJ2-1; 9 bases align to TRBD2. Germline values: CDR1 MGHRA, CDR2 YSYEKL. This CDR3 is 17 amino acids long. The junction had 7 bases not matched to a gene; V was cut back by 4 bases and J by 0 bases. The CDR3 region is CASSPRLADYSYNEQFF. CDR3 bases: TGCGCCAGCAGCCCCCGACTAGCGGACTACTCCTACAATGAGCAGTTCTTC.

The count of this clone is one. V usage is TRBV11-2 and J usage is TRBJ2-5; D is undetermined. V was clipped by 1 base and J by 2 bases, with 11 bases between them. CDR1 and CDR2 (germline): SGHAT, FQNNGV. The CDR3 length is 15 residues. The CDR3 bases are TGTGCCAGCAGCTTAGCCCCCTCCCAGCAAGAGACCCAGTACTTC. The encoded protein is CASSLAPSQQETQYF.

In DNA form, the CDR3 reads TGTGCCACCAGCAGAGAGGGCAGGGGGAGTGAAAAACTGTTTTTT. Its protein is CATSREGRGSEKLFF. The chain joins TRBV15 to TRBJ1-4; 7 positions agree with TRBD1. The CDR3 runs 15 residues. The V gene's germline CDR1 is LNHNV and CDR2 YYDKDF (reference sequence). The junction had 5 bases not matched to a gene; V was cut back by 0 bases and J by 7 bases. Variable domain in full (rest from reference TRBV15 and TRBJ1-4): DAMVIQNPRYQVTQFGKPVTLSCSQTLNHNVMYWYQQKSSQAPKLLFHYYDKDFNNEADTPDNFQSRRPNTSFCFLDIRSPGLGDTAMYLCATSREGRGSEKLFFGSGTQLSVL.

The chain has TRBV6-5 and TRBJ1-2; D is unclear. The CDR3 sequence is 11 residues long. Germline V gives CDR1 MNHEY, CDR2 SVGAGI. The V end was cut by 9 bases, the J end by 3 bases, with 8 bases between. The CDR3 loop reads CASTDHYGYTF. In DNA, the CDR3 is TGTGCCAGTACAGATCACTATGGCTACACCTTC.

The gene calls are TRBV2 and TRBJ1-1; 11 nucleotides line up with TRBD1. From germline, CDR1 is SNHLY and CDR2 FYNNEI. This CDR3 has 14 residues. Unmatched junction bases numbered 1, after V lost 3 bases and J lost 4 bases. Here the CDR3 reads CASSDGTGGTEAFF. The CDR3 DNA sequence: TGTGCCAGCAGTGATGGGACAGGGGGCACTGAAGCTTTCTTT.

The chain uses TRBV5-1 and TRBJ2-7, with a tentative D call TRBD1 (6 bases). This CDR3 is built from 16 residues. V was pared by 3 bases and J by 1 base, with 17 bases between. The germline V gene has CDR1 SGHRS and CDR2 YFSETQ. The CDR3 sequence: CASSSSSSTGSYEQYF. DNA of the CDR3: TGCGCCAGCAGCTCATCTTCGTCGACAGGTTCCTACGAGCAGTACTTC. Full variable domain (outside the CDR3, taken from reference TRBV5-1 and TRBJ2-7): KAGVTQTPRYLIKTRGQQVTLSCSPISGHRSVSWYQQTPGQGLQFLFEYFSETQRNKGNFPGRFSGRQFSNSRSEMNVSTLELGDSALYLCASSSSSSTGSYEQYFGPGTRLTVT.

The chain carries TRBV12-5 and TRBJ2-7; D uncertain. CDR1 LGHNT and CDR2 FRNRAP come from the germline V gene. The CDR3 has 11 amino acids. For the CDR3, the DNA is TGCGCGAGTAAGGCGGCATACGAGCAGTACGTC. It yields the protein CASKAAYEQYV.

The rearrangement uses TRBV4-1 and TRBJ1-1; no definite D call. V was clipped by 3 bases and J by 7 bases, with 9 bases between them. There are 12 residues in the CDR3. The germline gives CDR1 MGHRA, CDR2 YSYEKL. CDR3 DNA: TGCGCCAGCAGCCATGGACTCTTTGAAGCTTTCTTT. Residues: CASSHGLFEAFF.

The chain has TRBV7-9 and TRBJ2-5; 7 positions agree with TRBD1. V shed 8 bases, J shed 5 bases, and the junction held 5 bases outside the gene matches. CDR1 is SEHNR and CDR2 is FQNEAQ in the germline V gene (reference sequence). The CDR3 has 12 amino acids. CDR3 DNA: TGTGCCAGCTCAACAGGGGTCGAGACCCAGTACTTC. It is translated as CASSTGVETQYF.

The chain combines TRBV27 with TRBJ1-1; 7 bases fit TRBD1. Trimming removed 2 bases from V and 4 bases from J; junction bases left unmatched: 1. Germline V gives CDR1 MNHEY, CDR2 SMNVEV (reference sequence). The CDR3 runs 13 residues. CDR3 protein: CASSLPGGTEAFF. CDR3 in DNA: TGTGCCAGCAGTTTACCAGGGGGCACTGAAGCTTTCTTT.

This clone was seen more than once but under ten times. CDR3 region: CASSYRGPGDSGNTIYF. Written as DNA, the CDR3 is TGCGCCAGCAGCTACCGGGGTCCTGGGGACTCTGGAAACACCATATATTTT. V gene TRBV4-1 combines with J gene TRBJ1-3; D remains unclear. Germline V gene sequence: CDR1 MGHRA, CDR2 YSYEKL. The CDR3 is 17 amino acids. Deletions cut 5 bases from V and 0 bases from J, with 17 bases between.

This clone was seen just once. The J gene is TRBJ2-7, the V gene TRBV25-1; the D gene is possibly TRBD2 (5 bases). The CDR3 totals 14 residues. Trimming took off 5 bases at V and 5 bases at J, with 16 bases between the two ends. Per germline, CDR1 MGHDK and CDR2 SYGVNS. CDR3 in amino acids: CASSPSRVTDEQYF. The CDR3 DNA follows: TGTGCCAGCAGTCCTTCGAGGGTTACCGACGAGCAGTACTTC.

The CDR3 sequence is CASSLGFGIYEQYF. The CDR3 coding sequence is TGCGCCAGCAGCTTGGGATTCGGGATCTACGAGCAGTACTTC. The chain carries TRBV5-1 and TRBJ2-7; D may be TRBD2 (5 bases). The V gene lost 0 bases and the J gene lost 3 bases, with 10 bases spanning the gap. CDR3 length equals 14 residues. Germline V gene data show CDR1 as SGHRS and CDR2 as YFSETQ.

This chain uses TRBV19 with TRBJ1-1, with no clear D. This CDR3 has 15 residues. The germline V and J ends were trimmed by 3 bases and 1 base, with 12 bases remaining between them. Germline V gives CDR1 LNHDA, CDR2 SQIVND (reference sequence). The CDR3 DNA reads as TGTGCCAGTAGTATCCAGGACTGGGGGAACACTGAAGCTTTCTTT. It yields the protein CASSIQDWGNTEAFF.

V gene TRBV28 combines with J gene TRBJ1-5; TRBD1 matches 10 bases. V shed 6 bases and J 2 bases; nucleotides not matched to a gene: 7. From germline, CDR1 is MDHEN and CDR2 SYDVKM. The CDR3 has 16 residues. CDR3 in amino acids: CASSPVTGGGNQPQHF. The CDR3 nucleotides are TGTGCCAGCAGCCCGGTGACAGGGGGCGGCAATCAGCCCCAGCATTTT.

In this sample, this clone turned up once. The rearrangement joins TRBV20-1 to TRBJ2-7, with D hard to call. CDR3 size: 10 residues. Trimming left V 6 bases short and J 4 bases short, with 7 bases between. Germline V lookup: CDR1 DFQATT, CDR2 SNEGSKA (reference sequence). CDR3 amino acids: CSAGAYEQYV. Written as DNA, the CDR3 is TGCAGTGCCGGAGCTTACGAGCAGTACGTC.

V is TRBV13 and J is TRBJ1-5; D not resolved. Germline CDR1 reads PRHDT; CDR2 reads FYEKMQ (reference sequence). V lost 3 bases and J lost 6, with 21 bases in between. The CDR3 is made up of 17 amino acids. Here the CDR3 DNA reads TGTGCCAGCAGCTTCAGTAGGTCCGAAGCTCGCGGTCAGCCCCAGCATTTT. Encoded protein: CASSFSRSEARGQPQHF.

The chain recombines TRBV7-9 with TRBJ1-4; D is possibly TRBD1 (6 bases). The germline gives CDR1 SEHNR, CDR2 FQNEAQ (reference sequence). Between the trimmed V and J ends, which lost 5 bases and 2 bases, there was a span of 9 bases. The CDR3 has 14 amino acids. The CDR3 nucleotides read TGTGCCAGCAGCCAGGGGCGGACTAATGAAAAACTGTTTTTT. This codes for CASSQGRTNEKLFF.

The rearrangement uses TRBV2 and TRBJ1-1; TRBD1 matches 8 bases. The CDR3 sequence is 13 residues long. CDR1 is SNHLY and CDR2 is FYNNEI in the germline V gene. Trimming took 8 bases from V and 4 from J; bases not matched to a gene: 6. The chain's CDR3 is CASYGQGGTEAFF. CDR3 bases: TGTGCCAGCTATGGACAGGGTGGCACTGAAGCTTTCTTT.

In this sample, this clone is medium-sized. J is TRBJ2-1 and V is TRBV2, with D perhaps matching TRBD2 (6 bases). The CDR3 length is 16 residues. Trimming removed 7 bases at V and 6 bases at J, with 22 bases between. Looked up from germline, CDR1 is SNHLY and CDR2 is FYNNEI. The CDR3 DNA follows: TGTGCCAGCACTGACGGGGGACCGCTTATAGTCAATGAGCAGTTCTTC. It is translated as CASTDGGPLIVNEQFF.

The V and J genes are TRBV28 and TRBJ2-7; no clear D gene. There are 13 residues in the CDR3. Germline assignment: CDR1 MDHEN and CDR2 SYDVKM. V lost 7 bases and J lost 3, with 13 bases in between. In DNA form, the CDR3 reads TGTGCCAGCAATATTGGCATGAACTACGAGCAGTACTTC. This codes for CASNIGMNYEQYF. Filled out from reference TRBV28 and TRBJ2-7, the complete variable domain reads DVKVTQSSRYLVKRTGEKVFLECVQDMDHENMFWYRQDPGLGLRLIYFSYDVKMKEKGDIPEGYSVSREKKERFSLILESASTNQTSMYLCASNIGMNYEQYFGPGTRLTVT.